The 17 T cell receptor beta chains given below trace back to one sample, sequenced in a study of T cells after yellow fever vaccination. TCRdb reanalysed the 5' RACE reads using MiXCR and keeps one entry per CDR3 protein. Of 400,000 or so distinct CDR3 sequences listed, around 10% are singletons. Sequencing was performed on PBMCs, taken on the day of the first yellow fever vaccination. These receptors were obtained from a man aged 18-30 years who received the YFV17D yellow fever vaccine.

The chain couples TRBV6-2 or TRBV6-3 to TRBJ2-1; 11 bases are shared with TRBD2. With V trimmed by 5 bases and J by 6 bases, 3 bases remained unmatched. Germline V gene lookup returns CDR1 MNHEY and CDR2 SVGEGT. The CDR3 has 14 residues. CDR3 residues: CASSKLAGANEQFF. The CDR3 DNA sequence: TGTGCCAGCAGTAAACTAGCGGGGGCCAATGAGCAGTTCTTC.

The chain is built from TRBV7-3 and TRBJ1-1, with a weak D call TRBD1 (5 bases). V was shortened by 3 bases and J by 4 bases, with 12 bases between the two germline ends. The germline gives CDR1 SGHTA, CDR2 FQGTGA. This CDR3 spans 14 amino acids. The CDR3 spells CASSFTGYGTEAFF. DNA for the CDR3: TGTGCCAGCAGCTTTACAGGTTACGGCACTGAAGCTTTCTTT.

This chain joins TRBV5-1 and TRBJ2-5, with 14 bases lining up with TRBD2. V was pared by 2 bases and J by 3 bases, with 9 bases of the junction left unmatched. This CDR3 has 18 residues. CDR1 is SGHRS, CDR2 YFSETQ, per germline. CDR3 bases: TGCGCCAGCAGCTTCCTTGGACTAGCGGGGGGTGGAAAAGAGACCCAGTACTTC. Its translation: CASSFLGLAGGGKETQYF.

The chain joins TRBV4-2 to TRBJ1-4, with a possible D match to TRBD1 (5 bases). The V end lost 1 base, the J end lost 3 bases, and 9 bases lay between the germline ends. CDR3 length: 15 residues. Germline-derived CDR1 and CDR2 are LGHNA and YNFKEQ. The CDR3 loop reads CASSQVDRANEKLFF. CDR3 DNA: TGTGCCAGCAGCCAAGTCGACAGAGCTAATGAAAAACTGTTTTTT.

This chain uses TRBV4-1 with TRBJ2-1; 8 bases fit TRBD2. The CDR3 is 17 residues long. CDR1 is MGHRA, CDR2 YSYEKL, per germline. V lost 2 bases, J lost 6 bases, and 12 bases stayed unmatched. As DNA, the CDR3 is TGCGCCAGCAGCCAAAGCGGCGCGGGGGGTCCCCGCAATGAGCAGTTCTTC. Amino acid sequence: CASSQSGAGGPRNEQFF.

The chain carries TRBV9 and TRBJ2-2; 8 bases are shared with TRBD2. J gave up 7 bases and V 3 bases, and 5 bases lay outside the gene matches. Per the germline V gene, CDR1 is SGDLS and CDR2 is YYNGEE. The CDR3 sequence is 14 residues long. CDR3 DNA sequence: TGTGCCAGCAGCGCTGTCAGCGGGGGCGGGGAGCTGTTTTTT. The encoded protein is CASSAVSGGGELFF.

For the CDR3, the DNA is TGTGCCAGCAGCCTGAATTGGGGCTACTATGGCTACACCTTC. Its protein product is CASSLNWGYYGYTF. This chain connects TRBV5-4 to TRBJ1-2, with D possibly being TRBD1 (5 bases). CDR1 is SGHNT and CDR2 is YYREEE in the germline V gene (reference sequence). The CDR3 is made up of 14 amino acids. V was pared by 4 bases and J by 3 bases, with 13 bases between.

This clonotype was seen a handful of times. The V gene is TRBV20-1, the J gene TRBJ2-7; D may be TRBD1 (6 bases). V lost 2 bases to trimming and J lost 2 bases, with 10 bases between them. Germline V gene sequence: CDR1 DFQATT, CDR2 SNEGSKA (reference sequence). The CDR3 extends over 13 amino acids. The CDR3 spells CSARHRDTYEQYF. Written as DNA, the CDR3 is TGCAGTGCTAGACACAGGGATACCTACGAGCAGTACTTC.

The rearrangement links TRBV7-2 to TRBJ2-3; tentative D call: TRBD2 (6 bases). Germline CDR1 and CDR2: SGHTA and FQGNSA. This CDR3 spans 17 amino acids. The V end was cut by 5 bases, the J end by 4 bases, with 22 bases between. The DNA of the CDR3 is TGTGCCAGCAGCGCCCCGGGGGACTCGGGGTGGGCAGATACGCAGTATTTT. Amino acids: CASSAPGDSGWADTQYF.

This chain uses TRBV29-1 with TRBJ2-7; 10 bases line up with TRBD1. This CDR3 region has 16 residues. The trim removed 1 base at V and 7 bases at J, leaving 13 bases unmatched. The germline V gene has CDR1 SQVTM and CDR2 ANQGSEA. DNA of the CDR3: TGCAGCGTTGAAGGTCCGGGACAGGGGATCCTTTGGGAGCAGTACTTC. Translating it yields CSVEGPGQGILWEQYF.

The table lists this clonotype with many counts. For the CDR3, the DNA is TGCGCCAGCAGCTTGGGCGGGGCCCCCACAGATACGCAGTATTTT. Protein product: CASSLGGAPTDTQYF. The V gene is TRBV5-1, the J gene TRBJ2-3, with a weak D call TRBD2 (6 bases). The CDR3 has 15 amino acids. The germline V gene has CDR1 SGHRS and CDR2 YFSETQ. The V end lost 0 bases, the J end lost 2 bases, and 10 bases lay between the germline ends.

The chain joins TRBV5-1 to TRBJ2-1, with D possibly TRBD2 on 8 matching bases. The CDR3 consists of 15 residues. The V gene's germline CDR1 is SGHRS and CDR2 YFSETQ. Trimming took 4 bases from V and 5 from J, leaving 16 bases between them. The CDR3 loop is CASSQGGLGNNEQFF. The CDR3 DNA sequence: TGCGCCAGCAGCCAGGGGGGACTAGGGAACAATGAGCAGTTCTTC.

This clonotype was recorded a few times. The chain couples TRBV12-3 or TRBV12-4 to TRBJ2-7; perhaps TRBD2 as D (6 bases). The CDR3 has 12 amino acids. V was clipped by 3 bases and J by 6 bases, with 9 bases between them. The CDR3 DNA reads TGTGCCAGCAGTTTGTCAGCGGGCGAGCAGTACGTC. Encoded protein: CASSLSAGEQYV.

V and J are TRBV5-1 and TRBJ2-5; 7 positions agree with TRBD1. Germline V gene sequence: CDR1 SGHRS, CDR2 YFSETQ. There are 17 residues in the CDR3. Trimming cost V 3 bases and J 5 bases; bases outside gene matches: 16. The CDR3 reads CASSWTFMTGYAETQYF. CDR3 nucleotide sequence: TGCGCCAGCAGCTGGACCTTCATGACAGGGTATGCGGAGACCCAGTACTTC.

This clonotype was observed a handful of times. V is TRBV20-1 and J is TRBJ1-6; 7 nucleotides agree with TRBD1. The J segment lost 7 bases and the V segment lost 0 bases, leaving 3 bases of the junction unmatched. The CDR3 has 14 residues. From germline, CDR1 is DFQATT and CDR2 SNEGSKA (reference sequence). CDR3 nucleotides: TGCAGTGCTAGAGATAACAGGGGAAATTCACCCCTCCACTTT. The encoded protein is CSARDNRGNSPLHF.

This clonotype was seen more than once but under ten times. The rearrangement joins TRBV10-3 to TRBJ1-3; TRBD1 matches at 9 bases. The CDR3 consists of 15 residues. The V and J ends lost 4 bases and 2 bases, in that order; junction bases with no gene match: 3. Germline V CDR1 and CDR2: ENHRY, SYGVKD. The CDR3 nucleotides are TGTGCCATCAGTGCCCGGACAGGGGCTGGAAACACCATATATTTT. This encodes CAISARTGAGNTIYF.

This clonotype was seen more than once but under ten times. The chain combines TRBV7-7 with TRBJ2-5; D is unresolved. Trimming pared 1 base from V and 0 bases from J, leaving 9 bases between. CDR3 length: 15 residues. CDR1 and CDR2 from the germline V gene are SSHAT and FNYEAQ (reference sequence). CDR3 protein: CASSLVGVNQETQYF. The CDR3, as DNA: TGTGCCAGCAGCTTAGTAGGTGTGAACCAAGAGACCCAGTACTTC.